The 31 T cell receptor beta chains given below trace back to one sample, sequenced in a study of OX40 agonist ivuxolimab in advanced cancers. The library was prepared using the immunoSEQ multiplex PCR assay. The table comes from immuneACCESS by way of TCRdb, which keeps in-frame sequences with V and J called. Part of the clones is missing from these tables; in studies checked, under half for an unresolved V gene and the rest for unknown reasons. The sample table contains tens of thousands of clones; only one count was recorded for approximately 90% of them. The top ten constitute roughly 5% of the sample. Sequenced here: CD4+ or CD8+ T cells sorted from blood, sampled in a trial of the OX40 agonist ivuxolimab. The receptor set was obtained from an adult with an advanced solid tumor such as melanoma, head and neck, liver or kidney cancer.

The CDR3 reads CASSLLNTGELFF. The CDR3 region has the DNA TGCGCCAGCAGCTTACTTAACACCGGGGAGCTGTTTTTT. The chain combines TRBV5-1 with TRBJ2-2; D call uncertain. The CDR3 has 13 residues. Trimming stripped 2 bases from V and 2 bases from J, with 4 bases between. The V gene's germline CDR1 is SGHRS and CDR2 YFSETQ.

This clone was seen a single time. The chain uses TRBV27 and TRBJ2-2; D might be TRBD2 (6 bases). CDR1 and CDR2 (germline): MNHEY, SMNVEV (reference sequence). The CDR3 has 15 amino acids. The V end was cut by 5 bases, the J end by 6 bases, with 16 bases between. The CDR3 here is CASSPKTTRSGELFF. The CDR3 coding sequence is TGTGCCAGCAGTCCAAAAACGACTAGGTCCGGGGAGCTGTTTTTT.

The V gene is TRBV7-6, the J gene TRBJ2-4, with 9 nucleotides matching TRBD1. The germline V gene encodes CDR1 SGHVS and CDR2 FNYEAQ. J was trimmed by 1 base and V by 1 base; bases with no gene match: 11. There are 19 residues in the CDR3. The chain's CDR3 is CASSLGYRGPGWAKNIQYF. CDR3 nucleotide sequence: TGTGCCAGCAGCTTAGGCTACAGGGGGCCCGGTTGGGCCAAAAACATTCAGTACTTC.

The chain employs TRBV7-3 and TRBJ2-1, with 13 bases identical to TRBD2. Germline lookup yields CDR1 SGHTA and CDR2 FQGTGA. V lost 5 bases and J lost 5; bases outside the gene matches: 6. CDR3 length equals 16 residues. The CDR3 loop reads CASSPTGLAGNNEQFF. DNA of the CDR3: TGTGCCAGCAGCCCCACGGGACTAGCGGGAAACAATGAGCAGTTCTTC. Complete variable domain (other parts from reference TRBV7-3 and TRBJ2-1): GAGVSQTPSNKVTEKGKYVELRCDPISGHTALYWYRQSLGQGPEFLIYFQGTGAADDSGLPNDRFFAVRPEGSVSTLKIQRTERGDSAVYLCASSPTGLAGNNEQFFGPGTRLTVL.

The CDR3 reads CASSRGTGDYNEQFF. Here the CDR3 DNA reads TGTGCCAGCTCACGTGGGACAGGGGATTACAATGAGCAGTTCTTC. The genes are TRBV18 and TRBJ2-1; TRBD1 agrees at 10 bases. Per germline, CDR1 KGHSH and CDR2 LQKENI. V gave up 4 bases and J gave up 4 bases; unmatched junction bases: 4. CDR3 size: 15 residues.

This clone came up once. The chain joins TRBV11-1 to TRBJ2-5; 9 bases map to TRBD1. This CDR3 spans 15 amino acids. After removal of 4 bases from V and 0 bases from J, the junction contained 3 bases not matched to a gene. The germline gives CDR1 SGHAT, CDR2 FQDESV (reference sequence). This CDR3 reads CASSSTGGNQETQYF. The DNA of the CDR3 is TGTGCCAGCAGCTCGACAGGGGGAAACCAAGAGACCCAGTACTTC.

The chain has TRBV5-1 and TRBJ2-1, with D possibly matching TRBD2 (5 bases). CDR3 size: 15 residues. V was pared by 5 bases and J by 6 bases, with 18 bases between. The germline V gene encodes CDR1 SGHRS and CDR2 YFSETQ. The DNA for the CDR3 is TGCGCCAGCAGGAGTTCCGGGGTCATGCCCAATGAGCAGTTCTTC. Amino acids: CASRSSGVMPNEQFF. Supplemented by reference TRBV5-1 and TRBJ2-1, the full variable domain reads KAGVTQTPRYLIKTRGQQVTLSCSPISGHRSVSWYQQTPGQGLQFLFEYFSETQRNKGNFPGRFSGRQFSNSRSEMNVSTLELGDSALYLCASRSSGVMPNEQFFGPGTRLTVL.

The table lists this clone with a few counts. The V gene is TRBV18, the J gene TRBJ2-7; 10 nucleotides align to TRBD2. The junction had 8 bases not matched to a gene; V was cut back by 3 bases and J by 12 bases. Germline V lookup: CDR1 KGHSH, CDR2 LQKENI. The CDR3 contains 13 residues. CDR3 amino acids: CASSPEASGRPYF. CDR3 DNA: TGTGCCAGCTCACCCGAAGCTAGCGGGAGACCGTACTTC.

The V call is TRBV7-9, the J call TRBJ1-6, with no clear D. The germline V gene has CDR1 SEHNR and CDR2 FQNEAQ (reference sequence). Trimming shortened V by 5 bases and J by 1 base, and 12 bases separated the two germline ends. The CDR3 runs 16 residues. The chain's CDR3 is CASSTREESYNSPLHF. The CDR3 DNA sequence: TGTGCCAGCAGCACAAGGGAGGAATCCTATAATTCACCCCTCCACTTT.

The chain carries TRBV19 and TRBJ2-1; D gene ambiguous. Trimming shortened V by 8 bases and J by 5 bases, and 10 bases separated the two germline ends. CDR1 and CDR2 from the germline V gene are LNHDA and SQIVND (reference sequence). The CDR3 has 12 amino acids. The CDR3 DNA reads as TGTGCCAGTGGCCGAGGAAACAATGAGCAGTTCTTC. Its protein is CASGRGNNEQFF.

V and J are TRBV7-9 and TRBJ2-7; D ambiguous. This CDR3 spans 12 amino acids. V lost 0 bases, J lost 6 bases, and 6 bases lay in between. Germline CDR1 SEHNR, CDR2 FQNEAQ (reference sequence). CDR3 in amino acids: CASSLADREQYF. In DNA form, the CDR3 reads TGTGCCAGCAGCTTAGCGGACCGCGAGCAGTACTTC.

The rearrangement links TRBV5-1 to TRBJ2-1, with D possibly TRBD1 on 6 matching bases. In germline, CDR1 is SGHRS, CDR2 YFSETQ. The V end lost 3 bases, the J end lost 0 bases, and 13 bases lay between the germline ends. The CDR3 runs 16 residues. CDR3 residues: CASSSGHASSYNEQFF. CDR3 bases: TGCGCCAGCAGCTCGGGACATGCGAGCTCCTACAATGAGCAGTTCTTC.

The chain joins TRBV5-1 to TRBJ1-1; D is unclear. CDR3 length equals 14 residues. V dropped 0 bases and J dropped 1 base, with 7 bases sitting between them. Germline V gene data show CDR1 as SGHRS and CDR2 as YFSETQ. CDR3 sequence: CASSLAATNTEAFF. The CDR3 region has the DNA TGCGCCAGCAGCTTGGCGGCAACGAACACTGAAGCTTTCTTT.

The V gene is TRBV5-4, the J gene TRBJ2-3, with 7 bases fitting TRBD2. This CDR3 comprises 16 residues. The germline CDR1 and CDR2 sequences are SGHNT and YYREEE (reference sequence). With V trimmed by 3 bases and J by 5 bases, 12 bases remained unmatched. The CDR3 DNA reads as TGTGCCAGCAGCTCGGGGCGGGGCGGGAGAGGAGATACGCAGTATTTT. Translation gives CASSSGRGGRGDTQYF.

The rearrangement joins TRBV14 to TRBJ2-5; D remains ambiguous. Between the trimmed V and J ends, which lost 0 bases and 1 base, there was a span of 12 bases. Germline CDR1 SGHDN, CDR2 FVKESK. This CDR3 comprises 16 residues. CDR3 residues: CASSQDLSGPQETQYF. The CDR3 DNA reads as TGTGCCAGCAGCCAAGATTTGTCAGGACCCCAAGAGACCCAGTACTTC.

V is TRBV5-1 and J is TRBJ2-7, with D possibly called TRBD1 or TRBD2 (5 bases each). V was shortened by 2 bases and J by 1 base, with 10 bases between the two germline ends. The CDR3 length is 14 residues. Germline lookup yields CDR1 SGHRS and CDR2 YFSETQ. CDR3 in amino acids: CASSLTGPSYEQYF. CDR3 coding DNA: TGCGCCAGCAGCTTAACGGGACCTTCCTACGAGCAGTACTTC.

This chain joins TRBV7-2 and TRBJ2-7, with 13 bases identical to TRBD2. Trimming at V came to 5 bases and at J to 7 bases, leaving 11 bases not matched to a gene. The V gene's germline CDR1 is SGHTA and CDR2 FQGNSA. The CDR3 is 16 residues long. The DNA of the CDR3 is TGTGCCAGCAGCCGTCGGACTAGCGGGAGATTGGGAGAGCAGTACTTC. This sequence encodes CASSRRTSGRLGEQYF.

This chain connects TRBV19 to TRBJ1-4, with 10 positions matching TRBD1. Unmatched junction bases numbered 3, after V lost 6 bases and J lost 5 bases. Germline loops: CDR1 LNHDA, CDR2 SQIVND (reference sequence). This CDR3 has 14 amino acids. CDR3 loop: CASRGQGRNEKLFF. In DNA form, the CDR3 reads TGTGCCAGTAGGGGACAGGGGAGGAATGAAAAACTGTTTTTT. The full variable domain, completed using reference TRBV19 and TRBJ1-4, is DGGITQSPKYLFRKEGQNVTLSCEQNLNHDAMYWYRQDPGQGLRLIYYSQIVNDFQKGDIAEGYSVSREKKESFPLTVTSAQKNPTAFYLCASRGQGRNEKLFFGSGTQLSVL.

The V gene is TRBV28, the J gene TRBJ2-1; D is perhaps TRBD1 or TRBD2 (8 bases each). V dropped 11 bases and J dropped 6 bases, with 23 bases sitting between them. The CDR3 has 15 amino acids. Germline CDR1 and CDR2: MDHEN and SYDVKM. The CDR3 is CAGSPGGGRSNEQFF. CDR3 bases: TGTGCCGGGTCTCCAGGGGGCGGGAGGTCCAATGAGCAGTTCTTC.

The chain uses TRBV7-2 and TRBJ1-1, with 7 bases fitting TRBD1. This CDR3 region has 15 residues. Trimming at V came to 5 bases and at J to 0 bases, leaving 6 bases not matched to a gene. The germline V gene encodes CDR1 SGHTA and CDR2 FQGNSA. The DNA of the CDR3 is TGTGCCAGCAGCCTTGGGGGACAGATGAACACTGAAGCTTTCTTT. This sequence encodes CASSLGGQMNTEAFF.

CDR3 DNA sequence: TGTGCCAGCAGTTTCCAGGCAGGCGAGCAGTACTTC. This gives the protein CASSFQAGEQYF. The chain is built from TRBV27 and TRBJ2-7; the D is unclear. CDR1 and CDR2 from the germline V gene are MNHEY and SMNVEV (reference sequence). Trimming took off 3 bases at V and 6 bases at J, with 9 bases between the two ends. CDR3 size: 12 residues.

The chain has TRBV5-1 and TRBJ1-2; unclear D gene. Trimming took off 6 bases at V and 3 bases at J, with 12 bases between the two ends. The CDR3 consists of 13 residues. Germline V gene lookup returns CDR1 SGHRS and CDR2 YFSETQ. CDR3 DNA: TGCGCCAGCAAGGATCCAGCGGACTATGGCTACACCTTC. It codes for CASKDPADYGYTF.

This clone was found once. CDR3 sequence reads: CASSLSPYLTGAGPQHF. In nucleotides, the CDR3 is TGTGCCAGCAGTTTAAGCCCATACCTTACAGGGGCCGGGCCCCAGCATTTT. The rearrangement joins TRBV28 to TRBJ1-5; 7 bases align to TRBD1. The germline V gene has CDR1 MDHEN and CDR2 SYDVKM. The CDR3 is made up of 17 amino acids. V dropped 2 bases and J dropped 9; count of bases not matched to a gene: 16. The complete variable domain, with remaining parts taken from reference TRBV28 and TRBJ1-5, reads DVKVTQSSRYLVKRTGEKVFLECVQDMDHENMFWYRQDPGLGLRLIYFSYDVKMKEKGDIPEGYSVSREKKERFSLILESASTNQTSMYLCASSLSPYLTGAGPQHFGDGTRLSIL.

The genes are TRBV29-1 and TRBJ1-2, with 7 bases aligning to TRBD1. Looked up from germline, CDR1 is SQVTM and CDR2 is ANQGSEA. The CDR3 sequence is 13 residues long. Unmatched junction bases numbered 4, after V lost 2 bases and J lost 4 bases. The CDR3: CSVEKGAGYGYTF. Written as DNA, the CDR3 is TGCAGCGTTGAAAAGGGGGCAGGCTATGGCTACACCTTC.

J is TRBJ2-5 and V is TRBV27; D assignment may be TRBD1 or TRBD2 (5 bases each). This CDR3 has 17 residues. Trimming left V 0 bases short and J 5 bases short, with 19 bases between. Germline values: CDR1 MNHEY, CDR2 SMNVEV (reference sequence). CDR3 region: CASSLSGWGRVGETQYF. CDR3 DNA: TGTGCCAGCAGTTTATCGGGGTGGGGGAGAGTTGGGGAGACCCAGTACTTC.

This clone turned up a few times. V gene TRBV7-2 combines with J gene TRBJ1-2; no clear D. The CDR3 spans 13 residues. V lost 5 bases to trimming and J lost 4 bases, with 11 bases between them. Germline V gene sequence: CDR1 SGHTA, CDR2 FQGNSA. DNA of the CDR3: TGTGCCAGCAGCACCGGGTCCCCCTATGGCTACACCTTC. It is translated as CASSTGSPYGYTF.

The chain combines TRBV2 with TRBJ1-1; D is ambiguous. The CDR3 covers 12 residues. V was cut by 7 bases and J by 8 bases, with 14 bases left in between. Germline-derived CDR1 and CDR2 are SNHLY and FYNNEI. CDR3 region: CASKSGDLEAFF. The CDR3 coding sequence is TGTGCCAGCAAGTCCGGAGACTTAGAAGCTTTCTTT.

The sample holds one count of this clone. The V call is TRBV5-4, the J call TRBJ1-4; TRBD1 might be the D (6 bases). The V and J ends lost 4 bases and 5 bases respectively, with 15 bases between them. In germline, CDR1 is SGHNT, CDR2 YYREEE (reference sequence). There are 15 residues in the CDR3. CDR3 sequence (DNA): TGTGCCAGCAGCGGGGGCAGGGGATCCAATGAAAAACTGTTTTTT. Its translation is CASSGGRGSNEKLFF.

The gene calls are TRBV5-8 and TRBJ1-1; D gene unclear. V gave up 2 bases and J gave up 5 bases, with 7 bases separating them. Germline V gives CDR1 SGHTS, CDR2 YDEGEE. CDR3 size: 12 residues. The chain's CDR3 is CASSLGLTEAFF. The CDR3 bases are TGTGCCAGCAGCTTAGGTTTGACTGAAGCTTTCTTT.

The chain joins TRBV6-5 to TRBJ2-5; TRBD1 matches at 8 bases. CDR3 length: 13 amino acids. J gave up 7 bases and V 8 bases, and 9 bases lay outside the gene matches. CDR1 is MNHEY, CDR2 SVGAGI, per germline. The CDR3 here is CASASRGPGTQYF. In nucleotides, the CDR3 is TGTGCCAGCGCCTCCAGGGGGCCTGGGACCCAGTACTTC.

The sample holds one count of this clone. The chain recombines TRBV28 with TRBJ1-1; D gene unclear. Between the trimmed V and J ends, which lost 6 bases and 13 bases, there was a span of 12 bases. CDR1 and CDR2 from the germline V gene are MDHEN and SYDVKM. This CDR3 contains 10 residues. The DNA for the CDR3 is TGTGCCAGCAGCCCCTATGAGGTTTTCTTT. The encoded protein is CASSPYEVFF.